This T cell receptor beta chain was recovered during a study of CD8+CD57+ T cells in acquired aplastic anemia. Study-wide points: Overlap between patients and controls comprised roughly 28 CD8+ CDR3 sequences.

In the case of this clonotype: Its target is unknown.

This CDR3 has 16 residues. The junction had 8 bases not matched to a gene; V was cut back by 7 bases and J by 1 base. CDR1 is SGHTA, CDR2 FQGNSA, per germline. All patients picked for sequencing had shown, by flow cytometry, an expansion of CD8+CD57+ cells. In all patients, the disease was severe acquired aplastic anemia. Blood was sampled before the patients had received any therapy. Genomic DNA, serving as template, underwent TCR beta VDJ and CDR3 profiling. TCRdb processed the reads anew with MiXCR; each CDR3 protein has one entry. The data show some 200,000 distinct CDR3 sequences, about 60% seen once.

The V call is TRBV7-2, the J call TRBJ2-7, with 12 bases aligning to TRBD2. Material for sequencing was sorted CD4+, CD8+, or CD8+CD57+ T cells (not recorded which) from PBMCs. The TCR originated in a human donor with aplastic anemia. The CDR3 reads CASTELAGGLSYEQYF. For the CDR3, the DNA is TGTGCCAGCACCGAACTAGCGGGGGGCCTTTCCTACGAGCAGTACTTC.